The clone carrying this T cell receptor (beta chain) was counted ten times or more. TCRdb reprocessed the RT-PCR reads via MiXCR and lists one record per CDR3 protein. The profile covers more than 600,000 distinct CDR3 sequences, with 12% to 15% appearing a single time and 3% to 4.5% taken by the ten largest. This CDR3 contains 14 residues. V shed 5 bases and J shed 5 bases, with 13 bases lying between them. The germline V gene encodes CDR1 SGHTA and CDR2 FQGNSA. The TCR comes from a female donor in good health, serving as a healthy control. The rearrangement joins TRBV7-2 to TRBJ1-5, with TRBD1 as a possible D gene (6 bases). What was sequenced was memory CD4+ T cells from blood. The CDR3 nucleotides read TGTGCCAGCAGCCACGAAGGGGGTTATCAGCCCCAGCATTTT. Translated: CASSHEGGYQPQHF.